The 15 T cell receptor beta chains presented below share a single source sample, sequenced in a study of cytomegalovirus exposure and HLA in healthy donors. Amplification used 60 Vbeta primers and 13 Jbeta primers. Sequencing was performed with immunoSEQ multiplex PCR; in TCRdb, only in-frame clones are kept and a portion is missing. This sample has roughly 120,000 clones, with roughly four fifths found just once. Material: PBMCs. The receptors come from a woman in her sixties in good health and CMV-seropositive.

This clone was picked up a small number of times. This chain connects TRBV6-5 to TRBJ2-3; D perhaps matches TRBD1 (6 bases). The CDR3 spans 15 residues. Germline assignment: CDR1 MNHEY and CDR2 SVGAGI. V was cut by 7 bases and J by 2 bases, with 16 bases left in between. For the CDR3, the DNA is TGTGCCAGCAACAGGCAGGGGTATGCCACAGATACGCAGTATTTT. Its protein is CASNRQGYATDTQYF.

CDR3 in amino acids: CASNSYRGLNTEAFF. CDR3 sequence (DNA): TGTGCCAGCAACTCCTACAGGGGTTTGAACACTGAAGCTTTCTTT. The genes are TRBV6-5 and TRBJ1-1, with TRBD1 identical over 7 bases. The CDR3 has 15 amino acids. V trimming: 7 bases; J trimming: 0 bases; junction bases outside the gene matches: 8. CDR1 is MNHEY and CDR2 is SVGAGI in the germline V gene.

This clone was found a few times. This rearrangement joins TRBV19 to TRBJ2-7; TRBD2 agrees at 10 bases. Looked up from germline, CDR1 is LNHDA and CDR2 is SQIVND (reference sequence). V lost 5 bases, J lost 7 bases, and 8 bases stayed unmatched. The CDR3 has 14 residues. The CDR3 DNA reads as TGTGCCAGTAGTGGGCTAGCGGGAGTGGGGGAGCAGTACTTC. It encodes CASSGLAGVGEQYF.

V and J are TRBV5-4 and TRBJ2-5; D may be TRBD1 (6 bases). The DNA end lines up better with TRBJ2-7; the J call may be wrong. The germline gives CDR1 SGHNT, CDR2 YYREEE (reference sequence). The CDR3 sequence is 15 residues long. CDR3 residues: CASSSGQLSSYEQYF. CDR3 nucleotides: TGTGCCAGCAGCTCCGGACAGTTGTCGTCCTACGAGCAGTACTTC.

This clone was recorded only once. The chain combines TRBV4-3 with TRBJ1-6, with TRBD1 identical over 7 bases. Germline assignment: CDR1 LGHNA and CDR2 YSLEER. The CDR3 length is 17 residues. The trim removed 3 bases at V and 14 bases at J, leaving 19 bases unmatched. CDR3 bases: TGCGCCAGCAGCCATAAACTACAGGGGATTGGATCCTCTTCCCTCCACTTT. Residues: CASSHKLQGIGSSSLHF.

The genes are TRBV5-1 and TRBJ2-2; D is possibly TRBD2 (5 bases). The CDR3 is made up of 14 amino acids. The V gene lost 0 bases and the J gene lost 5 bases, with 8 bases spanning the gap. In germline, CDR1 is SGHRS, CDR2 YFSETQ. CDR3 in amino acids: CASSLAGETGELFF. Written as DNA, the CDR3 is TGCGCCAGCAGCTTGGCCGGGGAAACCGGGGAGCTGTTTTTT.

On this clone: Relative to the germline gene, one junction end is altered; a read error may explain this. V usage is TRBV11-2 and J usage is TRBJ1-5; possible D gene TRBD1, 5 bases. Germline V CDR1 and CDR2: SGHAT, FQNNGV. CDR3 length: 16 residues. CDR3: CASSLGAERGNQPQHF. CDR3 in DNA: TGTGCCAGCAGCTTAGGGGCGGAAAGGGGCAATCAGCCCCAGCACTTT.

The sample holds one count of this clone. The chain uses TRBV5-1 and TRBJ2-3; D unclear. This CDR3 is 14 amino acids long. Per germline, CDR1 SGHRS and CDR2 YFSETQ. V lost 0 bases and J lost 1, with 6 bases in between. The CDR3 sequence: CASSLAPGTDTQYF. The CDR3 bases are TGCGCCAGCAGCTTGGCCCCCGGCACAGATACGCAGTATTTT. Supplemented by reference TRBV5-1 and TRBJ2-3, the full variable domain reads KAGVTQTPRYLIKTRGQQVTLSCSPISGHRSVSWYQQTPGQGLQFLFEYFSETQRNKGNFPGRFSGRQFSNSRSEMNVSTLELGDSALYLCASSLAPGTDTQYFGPGTRLTVL.

The V call is TRBV30, the J call TRBJ1-6; D unclear. Trimming left V 2 bases short and J 9 bases short, with 14 bases between. Germline V lookup: CDR1 GTSNPN, CDR2 SVGIG (reference sequence). CDR3 size: 14 residues. The CDR3 loop is CAWSSSQRTSPLHF. The DNA of the CDR3 is TGTGCCTGGAGTTCATCACAGAGAACTTCACCCCTCCACTTT. Filled out from reference TRBV30 and TRBJ1-6, the complete variable domain reads SQTIHQWPATLVQPVGSPLSLECTVEGTSNPNLYWYRQAAGRGLQLLFYSVGIGQISSEVPQNLSASRPQDRQFILSSKKLLLSDSGFYLCAWSSSQRTSPLHFGNGTRLTVT.

This clone was counted once. This chain uses TRBV5-6 with TRBJ1-6; D remains ambiguous. Germline V gives CDR1 SGHDT, CDR2 YYEEEE. V lost 0 bases and J lost 11, with 15 bases in between. CDR3 length equals 15 residues. The CDR3, as DNA: TGTGCCAGCAGCTTGGGGGCAGGTACGCTAACACCCCTCCACTTT. This codes for CASSLGAGTLTPLHF.

This chain connects TRBV5-1 to TRBJ1-4, with 11 bases lining up with TRBD1. CDR3 length: 15 residues. Germline V gene sequence: CDR1 SGHRS, CDR2 YFSETQ. J was trimmed by 7 bases and V by 4 bases; bases with no gene match: 6. CDR3 amino acids: CASSPGQGAGEKLFF. The CDR3 region has the DNA TGCGCCAGCAGCCCTGGACAGGGGGCGGGTGAAAAACTGTTTTTT.

This clone was seen a few times. This sequence joins TRBV28 and TRBJ1-4; D is undetermined. Trimming pared 5 bases from V and 2 bases from J, leaving 12 bases between. CDR1 is MDHEN, CDR2 SYDVKM, per germline. This CDR3 region has 15 residues. The CDR3 DNA is TGTGCCAGCAGTGAGCTTTCAGGCACTAATGAAAAACTGTTTTTT. Encoded protein: CASSELSGTNEKLFF.

The table lists this clone with a count of one. This chain uses TRBV5-1 with TRBJ1-2; TRBD1 is a possible D gene (5 bases). Germline CDR1 SGHRS, CDR2 YFSETQ. The V gene lost 0 bases and the J gene lost 5 bases, with 14 bases spanning the gap. The CDR3 loop spans 15 amino acids. The CDR3 loop reads CASSLGGEVRYGYTF. CDR3 nucleotide sequence: TGCGCCAGCAGCTTGGGGGGGGAGGTGAGATATGGCTACACCTTC.

The table lists this clone with a few counts. This sequence joins TRBV15 and TRBJ2-7, with 10 bases matching TRBD1. The CDR3 spans 14 residues. Per the germline V gene, CDR1 is LNHNV and CDR2 is YYDKDF (reference sequence). J was trimmed by 6 bases and V by 9 bases; bases with no gene match: 11. The CDR3 DNA is TGTGCCACAACCGGGAGACAGGGGGCGGGCGAGCAGTACTTC. It codes for CATTGRQGAGEQYF.

The rearrangement joins TRBV5-8 to TRBJ2-2, with D tentatively TRBD1 (5 bases). CDR3 length equals 14 residues. Trimming stripped 10 bases from V and 0 bases from J, with 13 bases between. Germline V gene data show CDR1 as SGHTS and CDR2 as YDEGEE. The CDR3, as DNA: TGTGCCTCACGTGGGGCATCGAACACCGGGGAGCTGTTTTTT. Translation: CASRGASNTGELFF.